Sequencing of this T cell receptor beta chain was carried out in a study of beta chain features in type 1 diabetes. Whole-study findings and limits: Within patients, naive, central memory and Treg TCRB repertoires seemed more similar than within healthy donors.

V lost 5 bases to trimming and J lost 3 bases, with 10 bases between them. There are 13 residues in the CDR3. The germline CDR1 and CDR2 sequences are SEHNR and FQNEAQ (reference sequence). In regard to this clone: Its matching antigen is unknown.

The investigators reverse transcribed all of the isolated RNA, so they sequenced expressed TCRB transcripts. An average around 3.5 million reads came from naive, central memory and regulatory T cell samples. Sequencing was performed with immunoSEQ multiplex PCR; in TCRdb, only in-frame clones are kept and a portion is missing. The sample carries 600,000 to 650,000 clones, around a sixth recorded once. It was one heparinised blood draw, averaging around 120 mL, that each donor gave. Sorting of CD4+ naive, central memory, regulatory and stem cell-like memory cells was performed via CD45RO/CCR7/CD25/CD127/CD95/CD27.

Material: naive CD4+ T cells from blood. The sequence was collected from a young man in good health. This chain connects TRBV7-9 to TRBJ1-1; no definite D call. CDR3 residues: CASSQRADTEAFF. The DNA for the CDR3 is TGTGCCAGCAGCCAAAGGGCGGACACTGAAGCTTTCTTT. Full variable domain (rest looked up from reference TRBV7-9 and TRBJ1-1): DTGVSQNPRHKITKRGQNVTFRCDPISEHNRLYWYRQTLGQGPEFLTYFQNEAQLEKSRLLSDRFSAERPKGSFSTLEIQRTEQGDSAMYLCASSQRADTEAFFGQGTRLTVV.